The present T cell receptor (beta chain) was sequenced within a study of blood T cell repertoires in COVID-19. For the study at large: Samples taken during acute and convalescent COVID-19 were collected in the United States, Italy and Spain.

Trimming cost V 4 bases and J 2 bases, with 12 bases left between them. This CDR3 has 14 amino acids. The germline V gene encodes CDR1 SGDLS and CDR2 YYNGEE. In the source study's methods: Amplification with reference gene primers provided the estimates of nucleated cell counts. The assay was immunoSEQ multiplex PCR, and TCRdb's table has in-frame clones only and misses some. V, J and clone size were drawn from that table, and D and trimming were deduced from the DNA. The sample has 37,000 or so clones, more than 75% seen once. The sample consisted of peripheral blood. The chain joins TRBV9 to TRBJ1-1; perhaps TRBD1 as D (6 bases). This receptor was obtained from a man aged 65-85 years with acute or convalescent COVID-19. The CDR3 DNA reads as TGTGCCAGCAGCCGCACAGGGATAAACACTGAAGCTTTCTTT. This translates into CASSRTGINTEAFF.